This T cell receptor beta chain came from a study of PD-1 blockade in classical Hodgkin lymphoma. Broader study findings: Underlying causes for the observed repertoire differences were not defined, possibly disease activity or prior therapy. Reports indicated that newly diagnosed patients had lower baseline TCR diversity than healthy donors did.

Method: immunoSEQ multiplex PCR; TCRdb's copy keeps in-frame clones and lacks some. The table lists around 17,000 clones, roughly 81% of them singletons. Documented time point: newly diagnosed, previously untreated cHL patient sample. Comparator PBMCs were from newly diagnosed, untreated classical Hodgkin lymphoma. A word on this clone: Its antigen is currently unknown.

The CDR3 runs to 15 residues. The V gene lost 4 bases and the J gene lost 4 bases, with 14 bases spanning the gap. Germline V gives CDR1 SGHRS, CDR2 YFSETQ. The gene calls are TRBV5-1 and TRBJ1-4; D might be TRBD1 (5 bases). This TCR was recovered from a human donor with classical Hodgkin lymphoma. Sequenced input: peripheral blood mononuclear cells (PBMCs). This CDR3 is CASSPGGDRNEKLFF. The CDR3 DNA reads TGCGCCAGCAGCCCTGGCGGGGACCGTAATGAAAAACTGTTTTTT.